The source of this TCR beta chain is a study of cytomegalovirus exposure and HLA in healthy donors (TCRdb year 2017). Some background on the complete study: According to an earlier analysis of a few hundred of the donors, about 170 million T cells yielded 95 million to 140 million unique TCR beta sequences and more than 250 Gb of sequence data. An early release that covered some 640 HLA-typed donors contained approximately 300 gigabases of sequencing data and about 93 million unique TCR sequences. Of the 350 to 450 genotyped donors, over 65% fell in the genetic ancestry cluster associated with self-reported Caucasian donors. The study aimed to test whether cataloging public T cell receptors could reveal signatures of past pathogen exposure. The study used immunosequencing to profile the T cell repertoires of hundreds of subjects and linked those repertoires to cytomegalovirus serostatus. In addition to the first cohort of 666 subjects, a separate validation cohort of approximately 130 different subjects was used. High-throughput TCR immunosequencing, statistical association of individual TCRs with disease status, and machine learning were combined to predict cytomegalovirus infection status. To study patterns of TCR occurrence, a later analysis re-analyzed previously published TCR beta repertoires from 666 donors and added high-resolution HLA genotyping. Rather than using new phenotypic data, the later analysis identified candidate immune exposures from TCR beta sequences and from how often those sequences occurred across donors. To decide whether each TCR beta V gene segment behaved as functional or pseudogenic, an earlier analysis of fewer than 750 of the donors relied on high-throughput TCR beta sequencing. Donor age, sex, ethnicity and CMV serostatus were collected together with the repertoire data. A later genetic analysis used genome-wide SNP genotypes for about 60% of the 666 donors, treating that subset as a discovery cohort. All discovery cohort repertoires had been generated on a single sequencing platform. HLA typing covered class I and class II loci at four-digit resolution. Typing coverage differed by locus: A, B, C, DRB1 and DQB1 were typed in about 620-640 donors, DQA1 in 522, DPA1 in some 610, and DPB1 in 400 to 480. Because of strong linkage in the cohort, 5 or 6 DR-DQ haplotypes were treated as single units for association and clustering. Among some 400 genotyped donors of the cohort, an average of around 250,000 unique TCR beta nucleotide sequences was sequenced per donor, of which approximately 19% were non-productive.

The library came from the immunoSEQ multiplex PCR assay. For the multiplex PCR, a mixture combining 60 forward primers for TCR Vbeta segments and 13 reverse primers for TCR Jbeta segments was used. The CDR3 region of rearranged TCR beta genes was amplified from genomic DNA by a multiplex PCR assay. On the Illumina HiSeq System, the amplified TCR beta libraries were sequenced as 87-base-pair reads. On the authors' methods: In a later analysis, about 80 million unique TCR beta chains were counted across the 650 to 750 repertoires, and roughly 11 million of these chains were shared by at least two donors. A nearest-neighbor algorithm error-corrected the raw reads and collapsed the reads into unique sequences, merging closely related sequences to remove PCR and sequencing errors. V, D and J gene segments were assigned by aligning CDR3 sequences to IMGT reference sequences. For a sequence to be retained, at least a six-nucleotide match to both a V gene segment and a J gene segment was required. Rearrangements were called productive when the CDR3 lacked stop codons and stayed in frame with V and J; all others were non-productive. Following IMGT convention, CDR3 was defined as the stretch from the second conserved V-encoded cysteine to the conserved J-encoded phenylalanine. In an earlier analysis of around 570 of the donors, sequences lacking an unambiguous match to a single V gene segment were excluded. In an earlier analysis of 587 of the donors, V segments were called functional above 56.7% productive rearrangements and were called segregating when the between-donor standard deviation exceeded 5%. To diagnose cytomegalovirus status from the catalog of TCR beta chain sequences, a statistical classification framework was built. In a later analysis, TCR nucleotide sequences were compared against IMGT/GENE-DB human TR gene sequences so that V and J genes could be assigned. The TCRdist pipeline was used in a later analysis to assign CDR3 sequences and most-parsimonious VDJ recombination scenarios. In a later analysis, each TCR beta chain was defined by its CDR3 amino acid sequence together with its V-gene family, and reads lacking a unique V-gene family were excluded. To address suspected cross-contamination and a sequencing artifact, a later analysis removed around 590 highly shared, low-generation-probability nucleotide sequences. For each public chain, a later analysis derived a clonal expansion index from normalized ranks of inferred template counts within each repertoire. In a later analysis, generation probabilities were computed using a VDJ recombination model fitted to out-of-frame rearrangements, and the results were checked against IGoR. A later analysis scored TCR-TCR, TCR-HLA and TCR-CMV co-occurrence with hypergeometric tests, applying a repertoire-size bias correction to TCR pairs. To estimate false discovery rates, a later analysis permuted the HLA or CMV assignments 20 times. In a later analysis, co-occurring TCRs were grouped using DBSCAN, with TCRdist sequence similarity added in when clustering inside HLA-allele-positive subsets. For co-occurrence clustering, repertoires with fewer than 30,000 or more than 120,000 public chains were excluded, along with four or five repertoires with anomalous nucleotide sharing. Entries here come from immuneACCESS through TCRdb and include only in-frame sequences with V and J called. Some clones fail to appear in such tables; in the studies checked, an unresolved V gene covers under half of the shortfall, and the cause of the remainder is unknown. That table furnishes V, J and clone size, whereas the DNA furnished D and trimming. This sample comprises about 110,000 clones, around three quarters of them detected only once. Less than 9.5% of the sample belongs to the ten largest clones.

With respect to this clone: There is no known antigen for this receptor. There are no base qualities to consult, and no much larger clone falls within one base.

Results the study describes overall, beyond this receptor: Some IMGT-functional V segments, including TRBV6-2 and TRBV6-3, could not be distinguished by the 87-base-pair reads and were therefore excluded. A few of the identified cytomegalovirus-associated TCR beta chains were confirmed in vitro to be specific for cytomegalovirus antigens. An association between a missense DCLRE1C variant and V-gene and J-gene trimming of TCR beta chains was found in a later genetic analysis and replicated in an independent cohort. The cohort was sequenced for TCR beta chains only, and without alpha or paired-chain data the features that could be detected were limited. Assigning TCR associations to individual alleles was difficult when HLA alleles, especially DR and DQ, strongly co-occurred. In a later analysis, HLA-associated TCR beta chains showed more clonal expansion and lower generation probabilities than non-associated chains that were equally common. Correlated functional status among segregating V segments might reflect linkage disequilibrium, but an unknown experimental factor could not be ruled out. A later analysis found that most CMV-associated TCR beta chains appeared HLA-restricted, with HLA associations seemingly driven largely by CMV exposure. According to the authors, the approach could potentially be generalized to other disease states and immunological phenotypes. The sequencing pipeline was judged likely to have produced a cluster of highly shared sequence variants as a technical artifact. Presence/absence analyses assumed roughly uniform sequencing depth across donors, an assumption that may not hold. A later genetic analysis reported fewer N-insertions in productive TCRs among donors in an Asian-associated ancestry cluster than the roughly 620-donor mean. At a false discovery rate of 0.05, a later analysis linked roughly 17,000 TCR beta sequences to specific HLA alleles. Because HLA typing was missing for some donors at each locus, association tests included only the typed subset. A further reported finding was that TCR beta sequences accurately predicted the HLA-A and HLA-B alleles for most subjects in the first cohort. The classifier was reported to diagnose cytomegalovirus status with high specificity and sensitivity in both the original cohort and the validation cohort. In a later analysis, TCR association rates were found to vary across HLA loci, with the most associated TCRs seen for DRB1 alleles and the fewest for HLA-C alleles. In an earlier analysis of around 600 of the donors, most TCR beta V segments appeared in productive rearrangements about 87% or about 30% of the time, broadly matching IMGT annotations. The study listed around 160 TCR beta chains as associated with cytomegalovirus. Because counts were too low, about 18 rarely observed V segments, including chromosome 9 orphons, were excluded from the earlier analysis of several hundred of the donors. A later analysis reported that several top co-occurrence clusters appeared linked to parvovirus B19, influenza, CMV and Epstein-Barr virus. The only immune exposure information available for the cohort was CMV serostatus. While some public TCRs were present in many individuals, most TCR sequences turned up only very rarely across donors.

The cohort was made up of 666 healthy bone marrow donors. At the time of sampling, all cohort members were nominally healthy, though unrecorded immune exposures were likely present. The donor was CMV seropositive and belonged to the group of a few hundred seropositive cohort members. A peripheral blood sample was provided by each donor, and peripheral blood mononuclear cells were used for TCR beta sequencing. Genomic DNA extraction from the blood cell samples was performed with the Qiagen DNeasy Blood Extraction Kit. Cut back by 3 bases and 4 bases, the V and J ends lie 8 bases apart. CDR1 and CDR2, looked up from the germline V gene, are SGDLS and YYNGEE. From its cysteine to its phenylalanine, the CDR3 spans 13 amino acids. Of all the DNA, just the CDR3 is kept, 39 bases in frame from base 1.

The material sequenced was PBMCs. This receptor chain uses TRBV9 and TRBJ1-3; the D gene remains uncertain. The sequence was collected from a woman in her fifties or sixties in good health and CMV-seropositive. The CDR3 sequence is CASSEGGGNTIYF. The DNA sequence is TGTGCCAGCAGCGAGGGAGGAGGAAACACCATATATTTT.